The following is a T cell receptor beta chain sequence with its context. TCRdb's copy holds only in-frame clones and misses some; the assay was immunoSEQ multiplex PCR. Of 85,000 to 90,000 clones detected, about 92% appear once; the ten largest clones hold roughly 5.3%. The V gene's germline CDR1 is LNHDA and CDR2 SQIVND (reference sequence). With V trimmed by 6 bases and J by 6 bases, 5 bases remained unmatched. This CDR3 is built from 14 residues. This record comes from a study of T cell responses to AZD1222 COVID-19 vaccine. This TCR came from an adult who received the AZD1222 COVID-19 vaccine. This specimen consisted of peripheral blood, obtained 28 days after the second AZD1222 dose. The V and J genes are TRBV19 and TRBJ1-4; 9 nucleotides agree with TRBD1. The CDR3 reads CASRFWDRDEKLFF. The CDR3 bases are TGTGCCAGTAGATTCTGGGACAGGGATGAAAAACTGTTTTTT.